This passage covers 11 T cell receptor beta chains from one sample sequenced in a study of T cells in localized non-small cell lung cancer. The data were produced by immunoSEQ multiplex PCR, yet TCRdb's version contains in-frame clones alone and is incomplete. This table has over 25,000 clones, roughly 75% appearing once. The sequencing used peripheral blood, collected before any cancer treatment. These receptors were taken from a male donor at least 60 years old with stage III squamous cell lung carcinoma.

The rearrangement uses TRBV5-1 and TRBJ1-5, with a weak D call TRBD1 (5 bases). Germline V gene lookup returns CDR1 SGHRS and CDR2 YFSETQ. V was cut by 4 bases and J by 1 base, with 15 bases left in between. The CDR3 loop spans 16 amino acids. The CDR3 DNA reads as TGCGCCAGCAGCCCTACCGGGGACTGGAGCAATCAGCCCCAGCATTTT. Translation gives CASSPTGDWSNQPQHF.

The chain couples TRBV7-9 to TRBJ1-1; D gene unclear. Germline CDR1 reads SEHNR; CDR2 reads FQNEAQ (reference sequence). The V end lost 2 bases, the J end lost 4 bases, and 11 bases lay between the germline ends. The CDR3 is made up of 14 amino acids. The CDR3 region is CASSLSWVLTEAFF. CDR3 sequence (DNA): TGTGCCAGCAGCTTATCGTGGGTCCTCACTGAAGCTTTCTTT.

This chain links TRBV12-5 with TRBJ1-2, with unresolved D. Trimming left V 2 bases short and J 0 bases short, with 4 bases between. The CDR3 has 13 amino acids. Germline CDR1 reads LGHNT; CDR2 reads FRNRAP. CDR3 nucleotide sequence: TGTGCTAGTGGTTTGCAGACTAACTATGGCTACACCTTC. Its translation: CASGLQTNYGYTF.

The chain uses TRBV7-2 and TRBJ2-3; 16 bases are shared with TRBD2. Trimming took 5 bases from V and 2 from J; bases not matched to a gene: 10. This CDR3 contains 19 residues. Germline V CDR1 and CDR2: SGHTA, FQGNSA. The CDR3 here is CASSGSGLAGGSSTDTQYF. The CDR3, as DNA: TGTGCCAGCAGCGGCTCGGGACTAGCGGGGGGGTCCTCCACAGATACGCAGTATTTT.

The count of this clone is one. This chain uses TRBV2 with TRBJ1-1; a weak D match, TRBD1 (5 bases). The CDR3 contains 11 residues. Germline V gene data show CDR1 as SNHLY and CDR2 as FYNNEI. Trimming stripped 8 bases from V and 6 bases from J, with 10 bases between. This CDR3 reads CASRGGAEAFF. The DNA for the CDR3 is TGTGCCAGCCGGGGGGGGGCTGAAGCTTTCTTT.

J is TRBJ2-5 and V is TRBV9; 7 bases map to TRBD1. CDR1 SGDLS and CDR2 YYNGEE come from the germline V gene. V lost 0 bases and J lost 4; bases outside the gene matches: 6. CDR3 length: 15 amino acids. Here the CDR3 DNA reads TGTGCCAGCAGCGTAGAGGGACAGAGGGGAGAGACCCAGTACTTC. Its translation is CASSVEGQRGETQYF.

The chain has TRBV19 and TRBJ2-2, with D possibly matching TRBD1 (6 bases). Germline assignment: CDR1 LNHDA and CDR2 SQIVND (reference sequence). Trimming removed 8 bases at V and 1 base at J, with 11 bases between. This CDR3 comprises 14 residues. The CDR3 sequence is CASGTPQNTGELFF. The CDR3 DNA reads TGTGCCAGTGGGACACCACAGAACACCGGGGAGCTGTTTTTT.

This chain connects TRBV7-2 to TRBJ2-1, with no clear D. Germline values: CDR1 SGHTA, CDR2 FQGNSA. This CDR3 is built from 13 residues. V shed 3 bases and J shed 8 bases, with 11 bases lying between them. The CDR3 loop is CASSFVWDDEQFF. The CDR3 DNA reads as TGTGCCAGCAGCTTTGTGTGGGATGATGAGCAGTTCTTC.

By sample share, this clone is medium-sized. This rearrangement joins TRBV18 to TRBJ2-7; possible D gene TRBD1, 6 bases. Germline V gives CDR1 KGHSH, CDR2 LQKENI. CDR3 length: 15 residues. Trimming shortened V by 3 bases and J by 7 bases, and 19 bases separated the two germline ends. The CDR3, as DNA: TGTGCCAGCTCACCTAGGCTGGACAGCCGTGGGGAGCAGTACTTC. Residues: CASSPRLDSRGEQYF. The full variable domain, in which reference TRBV18 and TRBJ2-7 provide the parts outside the CDR3, is NAGVMQNPRHLVRRRGQEARLRCSPMKGHSHVYWYRQLPEEGLKFMVYLQKENIIDESGMPKERFSAEFPKEGPSILRIQQVVRGDSAAYFCASSPRLDSRGEQYFGPGTRLTVT.

This clone was counted between two and nine times. The rearrangement uses TRBV28 and TRBJ2-3; D is uncertain. CDR3 length: 12 residues. Trimming removed 7 bases from V and 4 bases from J, with 9 bases in between. CDR1 and CDR2 (germline): MDHEN, SYDVKM. For the CDR3, the DNA is TGTGCCAGCACCCAGCCCCCAGATACGCAGTATTTT. Protein sequence: CASTQPPDTQYF. Supplemented by reference TRBV28 and TRBJ2-3, the full variable domain reads DVKVTQSSRYLVKRTGEKVFLECVQDMDHENMFWYRQDPGLGLRLIYFSYDVKMKEKGDIPEGYSVSREKKERFSLILESASTNQTSMYLCASTQPPDTQYFGPGTRLTVL.

The gene calls are TRBV28 and TRBJ1-2; 7 bases fit TRBD1. The CDR3 length is 13 residues. Trimming took 8 bases from V and 5 from J; bases not matched to a gene: 8. Looked up from germline, CDR1 is MDHEN and CDR2 is SYDVKM. CDR3 region: CASGKGQNYGYTF. CDR3 nucleotides: TGTGCCAGCGGGAAGGGACAGAATTATGGCTACACCTTC.